A selection of T cell receptor beta chains follows, all from one sample in a study of blood T cells in healthy people across ages. TCRdb reanalysed the 5' RACE reads using MiXCR and keeps one entry per CDR3 protein. The sample has around 710,000 distinct CDR3 sequences, 40% to 45% seen once. Sequencing used blood. These TCRs come from a woman aged 60-70 years in good health. The CDR3 runs from the conserved cysteine through the conserved F or W. A D gene is named only where the DNA matches it firmly. Size is stated for part of the rows, as once, few or many counts, or as a class when the clone is expanded.

J gene	V gene	clone size	D gene	CDR3 DNA	CDR3 protein
TRBJ2-1	TRBV28	few	TRBD2	TGTGCCAGCAGTTTGACTAGCGGGGCCTCCTACAATGAGCAGTTCTTC	CASSLTSGASYNEQFF
TRBJ1-2	TRBV5-1	few	.	TGCGCCAGCAGCGTGTCCCTCAGGGACAGCTACACCTTC	CASSVSLRDSYTF
TRBJ2-1	TRBV20-1	many	TRBD2	TGCAGTGCTAGAGATCGAGAAACTAGCGTTAATGAGCAGTTCTTC	CSARDRETSVNEQFF
TRBJ1-2	TRBV2	.	.	TGTGCCAACCGCGTACAGGCAGTCGGTGGCTACACCTTC	CANRVQAVGGYTF
TRBJ2-5	TRBV7-8	many	TRBD2	TGTGCCAGCAGTCCCCTCCTAGCGGGAGTTGGAGAGACCCAGTACTTC	CASSPLLAGVGETQYF
TRBJ2-1	TRBV21-1	.	.	TGTGCCAGCAACCGAGGTAGAGGTCCCGTTAACGGCCAGTTCTTC	CASNRGRGPVNGQFF
TRBJ1-2	TRBV27	.	.	TGTGCCAGCAGTCCTGGGACCCACAGACGCGCTAACTATGGCTACACCTTC	CASSPGTHRRANYGYTF
TRBJ2-2	TRBV4-1	.	TRBD2	TGCGCCAGCAGGGGGGGCATAGCGGGACTCGTAACCGGGGAGCTGTTTTTT	CASRGGIAGLVTGELFF
TRBJ2-7	TRBV4-1	once	.	TGCGCCAGCAAGGACTTATCCCTACACGAGCAGTACTTC	CASKDLSLHEQYF
TRBJ2-2	TRBV2	.	.	TGTGCCAGCACGTGGGAATCGAACACCGGGGAGCTGTTTTTT	CASTWESNTGELFF
TRBJ2-1	TRBV25-1	few	.	TGTGCCAGCAGTTACGGCAACAATGAGCAGTTCTTC	CASSYGNNEQFF
TRBJ2-3	TRBV4-2	few	TRBD2	TGTGCCAGCAGCCAAGGGGGGGTTCTAGCGGGGGGCTATACGCAGTATTTT	CASSQGGVLAGGYTQYF
TRBJ2-1	TRBV7-9	once	TRBD2	TGTGCCAGCAGTTGGAGCGGGGCCACCTACAATGAGCAGTTCTTC	CASSWSGATYNEQFF
TRBJ2-7	TRBV15	.	TRBD1	TGTGCCACCAGCAGAGACGCAGGACAGGGGATCTACGAGCAGTACTTC	CATSRDAGQGIYEQYF
TRBJ2-1	TRBV7-3	.	.	TGTGCCAGCAGCTTAGGAATATACTCCTACAATGAGCAGTTCTTC	CASSLGIYSYNEQFF
TRBJ2-1	TRBV20-1	few	.	TGCAGTGCTCCGGGGCCCCTCTCCTACAATGAGCAGTTCTTC	CSAPGPLSYNEQFF
TRBJ2-1	TRBV29-1	.	TRBD1	TGCAGCGTTGAATGGGTGACAGGGGTAGGGAATGAGCAGTTCTTC	CSVEWVTGVGNEQFF
TRBJ1-5	TRBV9	few	.	TGTGCCAGCAGCGCCGCACAGGGCTCGGGTCAGCCCCAGCATTTT	CASSAAQGSGQPQHF
TRBJ2-1	TRBV6-5	.	.	TGTGCCAGCAGTTACTCTTCGTCGGGGGAGAGCAATGAGCAGTTCTTC	CASSYSSSGESNEQFF
TRBJ2-2	TRBV18	.	.	TGTGCCAGCTCAACCGGGACGGAAACCGGGGAGCTGTTTTTT	CASSTGTETGELFF